The 19 T cell receptor beta chains reported below all come from one sample, sequenced in a study of response to subunit inactivated influenza vaccine. TCRdb independently ran MiXCR on the RT-PCR reads; one entry per CDR3 protein. The data hold roughly 170,000 distinct CDR3 sequences, with approximately 9.2% observed a single time. Sample: non-naive T cells sorted from PBMCs, taken on the day of vaccination. The receptors here all came from a man between 45 and 60 years old who received an inactivated influenza vaccine.

This clonotype showed up many times. The DNA of the CDR3 is TGTGCCAGCAGCTCCCCGGCGAACTCCTACAATGAGCAGTTCTTC. It translates to CASSSPANSYNEQFF. This rearrangement joins TRBV5-6 to TRBJ2-1; D unclear. Trimming took off 3 bases at V and 0 bases at J, with 10 bases between the two ends. The germline gives CDR1 SGHDT, CDR2 YYEEEE. CDR3 length equals 15 residues.

On this clonotype: One junction end does not reproduce the germline sequence, and a read error may be involved. The V gene is TRBV3-1, the J gene TRBJ1-3, with TRBD1 as a possible D gene (6 bases). The CDR3 is 14 residues long. The germline CDR1 and CDR2 sequences are LGHDT and YNNKEL (reference sequence). The CDR3 sequence is CASSQDGGHPRPSF. In DNA, the CDR3 is TGTGCCAGCAGCCAAGACGGGGGACATCCGCGCCCGAGTTTT.

This clonotype appeared many times. The V and J genes are TRBV15 and TRBJ2-5; TRBD2 matches 13 bases. The germline V gene encodes CDR1 LNHNV and CDR2 YYDKDF (reference sequence). The CDR3 totals 12 residues. The V and J ends lost 7 bases and 9 bases, in that order; junction bases with no gene match: 2. The CDR3 DNA follows: TGTGCCACCAAAGGACTAGCGGGAGCCCAGTACTTC. Protein sequence: CATKGLAGAQYF.

The rearrangement joins TRBV2 to TRBJ2-7; 8 positions agree with TRBD1. V lost 6 bases and J lost 5; bases outside the gene matches: 6. CDR3 length: 13 amino acids. The germline gives CDR1 SNHLY, CDR2 FYNNEI. The CDR3 nucleotides are TGTGCCAGCAGAGCTAGGACAGGGAACGAGCAGTACTTC. Its translation: CASRARTGNEQYF.

This clonotype has a count of ten or more. The rearrangement joins TRBV20-1 to TRBJ1-6; tentative D call: TRBD1 (5 bases). V shed 1 base and J shed 9 bases, with 16 bases lying between them. There are 15 residues in the CDR3. Looked up from germline, CDR1 is DFQATT and CDR2 is SNEGSKA (reference sequence). This CDR3 is CSARGDSYQGSPLHF. Here the CDR3 DNA reads TGCAGTGCTAGAGGAGACAGCTACCAGGGTTCACCCCTCCACTTT.

This sequence joins TRBV28 and TRBJ2-1, with 12 bases identical to TRBD2. CDR1 is MDHEN and CDR2 is SYDVKM in the germline V gene. The CDR3 has 14 residues. Losses at the gene ends were 7 bases for V and 4 bases for J; bases not matched to a gene: 2. CDR3 DNA sequence: TGTGCCAGCACCCTAGCGGGGGGGTACAATGAGCAGTTCTTC. This gives the protein CASTLAGGYNEQFF.

This clonotype has only a few counts. The chain has TRBV18 and TRBJ2-7, with D unclear. Germline CDR1 reads KGHSH; CDR2 reads LQKENI. V lost 3 bases to trimming and J lost 1 base, with 7 bases between them. This CDR3 comprises 13 residues. DNA for the CDR3: TGTGCCAGCTCACCCGACGGGTCCTACGAGCAGTACTTC. Its translation: CASSPDGSYEQYF.

This clonotype showed up just a few times. The CDR3 region is CASSTGEPTDTQYF. The DNA for the CDR3 is TGTGCCAGCAGTACAGGTGAACCCACAGATACGCAGTATTTT. The V and J genes are TRBV6-1 and TRBJ2-3; maybe TRBD1 (5 bases). CDR3 length: 14 residues. Trimming stripped 5 bases from V and 2 bases from J, with 11 bases between. From germline, CDR1 is MNHNS and CDR2 SASEGT.

This clonotype has a handful of counts. V and J are TRBV6-2 or TRBV6-3 and TRBJ2-7; TRBD2 is a possible D gene (6 bases). The V end was cut by 6 bases, the J end by 2 bases, with 14 bases between. CDR1 is MNHEY and CDR2 is SVGEGT in the germline V gene. CDR3 length: 14 residues. The CDR3 spells CASSPGLLTYEQYF. CDR3 in DNA: TGTGCCAGCAGCCCAGGACTACTTACCTACGAGCAGTACTTC.

This clonotype was counted a few times. The chain couples TRBV7-2 to TRBJ2-2; D is undetermined. Germline V gives CDR1 SGHTA, CDR2 FQGNSA. Trimming took off 5 bases at V and 6 bases at J, with 13 bases between the two ends. The CDR3 extends over 14 amino acids. The CDR3 region is CASSRVRVAGELFF. CDR3 sequence (DNA): TGTGCCAGCAGCCGGGTTCGGGTGGCCGGGGAGCTGTTTTTT.

This clonotype appeared a few times. The rearrangement joins TRBV20-1 to TRBJ2-1, with 9 bases identical to TRBD2. The CDR3 loop spans 15 amino acids. The V segment lost 2 bases and the J segment 2 bases; nucleotides outside the gene matches: 4. Germline CDR1 is DFQATT and CDR2 is SNEGSKA (reference sequence). The CDR3 is CSARSLAGAYNEQFF. The CDR3 coding sequence is TGCAGTGCTAGATCGTTAGCGGGAGCCTACAATGAGCAGTTCTTC.

The sample holds many counts of this clonotype. V gene TRBV6-5 combines with J gene TRBJ2-2; D is perhaps TRBD1 (6 bases). The V end was cut by 7 bases, the J end by 2 bases, with 14 bases between. This CDR3 contains 15 residues. CDR1 and CDR2 from the germline V gene are MNHEY and SVGAGI. CDR3 sequence (DNA): TGTGCCAGCAAAAAGACAGGAACAAACACCGGGGAGCTGTTTTTT. Its translation is CASKKTGTNTGELFF.

The sample holds many counts of this clonotype. The chain employs TRBV20-1 and TRBJ1-1, with D tentatively TRBD1 (5 bases). With 3 bases removed from V and 6 bases from J, the gap between germline ends came to 17 bases. CDR1 and CDR2 (germline): DFQATT, SNEGSKA (reference sequence). This CDR3 is 14 amino acids long. The CDR3 DNA reads TGCAGTGCTAGTCAGACAGCCTCACCGGCTGAAGCTTTCTTT. This sequence encodes CSASQTASPAEAFF.

The chain uses TRBV12-3 or TRBV12-4 and TRBJ1-1; D may be TRBD1 (5 bases). V lost 0 bases and J lost 1, with 9 bases in between. This CDR3 spans 15 amino acids. The CDR3: CASSLAQGGNTEAFF. In DNA, the CDR3 is TGTGCCAGCAGTTTAGCGCAGGGTGGGAACACTGAAGCTTTCTTT.

The rearrangement uses TRBV29-1 and TRBJ2-3, with D perhaps TRBD2 (5 bases). CDR1 and CDR2 from the germline V gene are SQVTM and ANQGSEA. V was clipped by 7 bases and J by 9 bases, with 11 bases between them. This CDR3 spans 10 amino acids. The CDR3 loop is CSATEGTQYF. DNA for the CDR3: TGCAGCGCCACCGAGGGAACGCAGTATTTT.

CDR3: CASSRTGALNEKLFF. DNA of the CDR3: TGCGCCAGCAGCCGAACAGGGGCCCTTAATGAAAAACTGTTTTTT. J is TRBJ1-4 and V is TRBV4-3; 7 bases agree with TRBD1. The CDR3 loop spans 15 amino acids. CDR1 and CDR2 from the germline V gene are LGHNA and YSLEER. V shed 4 bases, J shed 4 bases, and the junction held 6 bases outside the gene matches.

This chain uses TRBV20-1 with TRBJ1-1; D uncertain. Germline assignment: CDR1 DFQATT and CDR2 SNEGSKA (reference sequence). The CDR3 has 13 residues. V was trimmed by 6 bases and J by 5 bases, leaving 16 bases between them. The CDR3 is CSATLGSGTEAFF. As DNA, the CDR3 is TGCAGTGCAACCCTCGGTTCGGGGACTGAAGCTTTCTTT.

Many counts were recorded for this clonotype. V and J are TRBV11-1 and TRBJ2-2; the match to TRBD2 covers 8 bases. Germline CDR1 and CDR2: SGHAT and FQDESV (reference sequence). The CDR3 extends over 18 amino acids. V gave up 6 bases and J gave up 1 base; unmatched junction bases: 13. The DNA of the CDR3 is TGTGCCAGCAGGCTTCCCTTTCGTCTAGCGGGGAACACCGGGGAGCTGTTTTTT. Protein sequence: CASRLPFRLAGNTGELFF.

V usage is TRBV5-1 and J usage is TRBJ2-7, with 14 positions matching TRBD2. V shed 5 bases and J 2 bases; nucleotides not matched to a gene: 15. The CDR3 covers 19 residues. Germline V CDR1 and CDR2: SGHRS, YFSETQ. The CDR3 spells CASRPGLAGGRPSTYEQYF. The CDR3 region has the DNA TGCGCCAGCAGACCCGGACTAGCGGGAGGTCGCCCCAGCACCTACGAGCAGTACTTC.